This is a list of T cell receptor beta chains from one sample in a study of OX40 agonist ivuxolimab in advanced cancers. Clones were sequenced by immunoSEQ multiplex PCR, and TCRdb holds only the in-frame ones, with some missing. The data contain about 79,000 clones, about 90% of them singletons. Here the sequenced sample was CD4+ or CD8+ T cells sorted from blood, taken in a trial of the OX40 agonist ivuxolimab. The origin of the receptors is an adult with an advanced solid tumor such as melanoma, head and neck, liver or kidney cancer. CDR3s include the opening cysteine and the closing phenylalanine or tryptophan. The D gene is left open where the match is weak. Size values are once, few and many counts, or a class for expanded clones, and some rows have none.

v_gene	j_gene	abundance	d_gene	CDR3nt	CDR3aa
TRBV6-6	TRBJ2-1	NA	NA	TGTGCCACCGGCTACAATGAGCAGTTCTTC	CATGYNEQFF
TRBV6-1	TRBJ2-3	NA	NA	TGTGCCAGCAGTGTGGGGGGGGCGCGGAGAGCAGATACGCAGTATTTT	CASSVGGARRADTQYF
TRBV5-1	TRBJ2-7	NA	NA	TGCGCCAGCAGCTTGGACCGGCAGGGGAGAATTCCCTACGAGCAGTACTTC	CASSLDRQGRIPYEQYF
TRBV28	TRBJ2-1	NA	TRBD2	TGTGCCAGCAGACTGGGGACTAGCTCCTACAATGAGCAGTTCTTC	CASRLGTSSYNEQFF
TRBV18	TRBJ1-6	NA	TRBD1	TGTGCCAGCTCACGGGACAGATTTAATTCACCCCTCCACTTT	CASSRDRFNSPLHF
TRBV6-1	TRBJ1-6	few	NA	TGTGCCAGCAGTGAAATGGTAGATTCACCCCTCCACTTT	CASSEMVDSPLHF
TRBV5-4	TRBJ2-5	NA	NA	TGTGCCAGCAGCCCCGCCCAGGGCCAGCAGCAAGAGACCCAGTACTTC	CASSPAQGQQQETQYF
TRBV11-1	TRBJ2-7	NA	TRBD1	TGTGCCAGCAGCAAGGACAGGGGGTTTAACGAGCAGTACTTC	CASSKDRGFNEQYF
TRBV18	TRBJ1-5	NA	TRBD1	TGTGCCAGCTCCTTTGGACAGGGCAATCAGCCCCAGCATTTT	CASSFGQGNQPQHF
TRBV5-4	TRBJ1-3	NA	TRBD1	TGTGCCAGCAGTCGATGGACAGGGCCTGGAAACACCATATATTTT	CASSRWTGPGNTIYF
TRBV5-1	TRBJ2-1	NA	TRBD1	TGCGCCAGCAGCTTGGAGACAGGGTCGTACAATGAGCAGTTCTTC	CASSLETGSYNEQFF
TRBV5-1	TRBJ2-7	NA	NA	TGCGCCAGCAGCTCACACTACGAGCAGTACTTC	CASSSHYEQYF
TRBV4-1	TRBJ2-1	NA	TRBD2	TGCGCCAGCAGCCAAGGGGCTAGCGGGGGCGACATGACCTACAATGAGCAGTTCTTC	CASSQGASGGDMTYNEQFF
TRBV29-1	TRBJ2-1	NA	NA	TGCAGCGTTGACAAGGGTAGAGTCCACAATGAGCAGTTCTTC	CSVDKGRVHNEQFF
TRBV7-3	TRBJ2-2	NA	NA	TGTGCCAGCAGCCCGTTTGAAGGCGGGGAGCTGTTTTTT	CASSPFEGGELFF
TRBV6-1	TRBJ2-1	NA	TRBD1	TGTGCCAGCAGTGATCCGGGACAGGGGGCCAATGAGCAGTTCTTC	CASSDPGQGANEQFF
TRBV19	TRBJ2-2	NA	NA	TGTGCCAGTAGTATAGTTTGGAGCACCGGGGAGCTGTTTTTT	CASSIVWSTGELFF
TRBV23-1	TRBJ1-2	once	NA	TGCGCCAGCAGTCAATCGCCAGGGTCTACTCTCTATGGCTACACCTTC	CASSQSPGSTLYGYTF
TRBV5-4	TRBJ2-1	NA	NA	TGTGCCAGCAGCCAAGACAGGAACTCCTACAATGAGCAGTTCTTC	CASSQDRNSYNEQFF
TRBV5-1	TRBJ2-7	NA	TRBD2	TGCGCCAGCAGCCACCCGGGACTAGCTAAGTACGAGCAGTACTTC	CASSHPGLAKYEQYF
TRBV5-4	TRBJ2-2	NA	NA	TGTGCCAGCAGCACGATCGGAACATTAGGGAACACCGGGGAGCTGTTTTTT	CASSTIGTLGNTGELFF
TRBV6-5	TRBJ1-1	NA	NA	TGTGCCAGCAGTTACTCGAGACAGATGAACACTGAAGCTTTCTTT	CASSYSRQMNTEAFF
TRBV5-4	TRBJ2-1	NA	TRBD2	TGTGCCAGCAGCCGGAGGACTAGCGGGGGGGCTGCTCATGAGCAGTTCTTC	CASSRRTSGGAAHEQFF
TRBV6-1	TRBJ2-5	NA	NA	TGTGCCAGCAGCGTGGCTGAGGTGGGCCAAGAGACCCAGTACTTC	CASSVAEVGQETQYF
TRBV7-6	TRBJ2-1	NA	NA	TGTGCCAGCAGCCCTGAACTAAGACTTAGTGAGCAGTTCTTC	CASSPELRLSEQFF
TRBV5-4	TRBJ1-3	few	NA	TGTGCCAGCAGTTCAGCTTTGGAGAACACCATATATTTT	CASSSALENTIYF